This TCR beta chain was sequenced for a study of spatial heterogeneity in lung cancer (dated by TCRdb to between 2019 and 2020). Describing the broader study: Beta-chain transcripts were consistently detected in greater numbers than alpha-chain transcripts, which likely reflects a higher abundance of beta-chain transcripts. In the raw uncorrected reads, each unique combination of TCR and UMI appeared on average more than ten times. In non-small cell lung cancer, the study quantitatively compared TCR alpha and beta repertoires across several tumor regions, matched nontumor lung, and blood. TCR repertoire features were related to nonsynonymous mutation counts determined by whole-exome sequencing of tumor tissue. At surgery, both alpha and beta chains were TCR-sequenced in 220 tumor regions, 64 matched nontumor lung samples and around 50 PBMC samples.

On this clonotype: The specificity of this receptor is unknown. Per-base qualities were not stored, and no clone one base away is much larger.

The CDR3 goes from the cysteine to the phenylalanine over 16 residues. The kept DNA is CDR3 alone, 48 bases in frame from the first base. The germline V gene sets CDR1 to SGHTA and CDR2 to FQGNSA. Compared with germline, V lacks 5 bases and J lacks 5 bases; bases without a gene match: 8. Libraries were constructed by 5' RACE. The instrument given in TCRdb is NextSeq 500. In the TCR library protocol, a unique molecular identifier was attached to each TCR cDNA molecule so that PCR and sequencing errors could be corrected. The source study handled its data this way. Decombinator tools were used for TCR identification, UMI-based error correction and CDR3 extraction. TCRs above a frequency of 2 per 1,000, corresponding to the top 1% of the tumor frequency distribution, were defined as expanded. Renyi diversity was computed with the R vegan package after each repertoire had been subsampled 100 times to 5,000 TCRs. CDR3 similarity networks were built from amino acid triplet string-kernel similarity, with CDR3s being connected when pairwise similarity was above 0.82. The public reads were quality trimmed at Q25 with fastp and then assembled into clones with MiXCR by TCRdb, keeping productive beta chains. When rows share a CDR3 protein, they turn into one entry using the most common DNA and genes. The V and J calls shown here were made by TCRdb, not taken from the authors' results. The sample contains 60,000 to 75,000 distinct CDR3 sequences, about 6.3% of them found a single time. The top ten hold around 15% of the sample.

What the time point label conveys for this sample: sample taken at primary tumor resection. Samples were obtained from around 72 patients with early-stage, untreated non-small cell lung cancer from the lung TRACERx cohort. Whole RNA extracted from tumor and nontumor lung tissue, or from cryopreserved PBMC samples, was used for TCR sequencing without cell sorting. A patient was chosen for TCR sequencing only when enough RNA was available from at least two tumor regions. Broader findings and caveats from the paper: Ubiquitous expanded tumor TCRs showed up in blood more often at tumor resection than at routine follow-up. Additional single-cell paired TCR alpha and beta sequencing was considered necessary to confirm, at a functional level, the hypothesis that regional TCRs recognize regional mutations.

The V and J segments used are TRBV7-2 and TRBJ2-5; 13 central bases correspond to TRBD2. The TCR originated in a female donor with early-stage non-small cell lung cancer. Sample: PBMCs, taken at surgery. The bases read TGTGCCAGCAGCCTCCGGACTAGCGGGGGAGGGGAGACCCAGTACTTC. It translates to CASSLRTSGGGETQYF.